This T cell receptor (beta chain) derives from a study of blood T cell repertoires in COVID-19. Study context: The samples span acute and convalescent COVID-19 from the United States, Italy and Spain. T cells, B-cell-depleted T cells, or PBMCs provided the cDNA or gDNA that served as material.

Participant-reported clinical history was the basis for cohort assignment. In the study's own analysis: Reference gene primer amplification gave estimated nucleated cell counts. Profiling relied on immunoSEQ multiplex PCR, and the TCRdb table lists in-frame clones only, not all of them. V and J calls and clone size follow that table, whereas D and trimming were derived from the DNA. The repertoire includes 490,000 or so clones, 70% to 90% of them detected once, and approximately 2% sits in the top ten. This clone was seen a single time. The CDR3 runs 16 residues. Per the germline V gene, CDR1 is LGHNA and CDR2 is YSLEER. With 1 base removed from V and 0 bases from J, the gap between germline ends came to 10 bases.

The TCR was taken from a woman aged 40 to 49 who had recovered from COVID-19. The sample taken for sequencing was PBMCs or T cells enriched from blood (not recorded which). The chain couples TRBV4-3 to TRBJ2-1, with D hard to call. The CDR3 DNA follows: TGCGCCAGCAGCCAAGGCCCTTACAGCTCCTACAATGAGCAGTTCTTC. Protein sequence: CASSQGPYSSYNEQFF.